This TCR beta chain was captured in a study of blood T cells in healthy people across ages. Study-wide findings and caveats: The donors' CMV status was not determined, possibly confounding changes in expanded clonotypes.

Primers used in a second PCR of about 7 to 12 cycles were a sample-barcoded 5' primer and a J-beta primer mix. CDR3-containing paired-end reads numbered at least 2.5 million in each sample. TCRdb re-analysed the 5' RACE reads in MiXCR, keeping a single row per CDR3 protein. The repertoire has 550,000 to 750,000 distinct CDR3 sequences, under 25% of them found once; the top ten carry 3% to 4.5%. Remarks on this clonotype: Its antigen is still unknown.

V lost 8 bases and J 3 bases, leaving 15 bases between the germline ends. Per the germline V gene, CDR1 is SQVTM and CDR2 is ANQGSEA. The CDR3 spans 13 residues. Sequences were obtained from blood. The rearrangement links TRBV29-1 to TRBJ2-3; tentatively, D is TRBD1 or TRBD2 (6 bases each). This clonotype was obtained from a man between 65 and 79 years old in good health. CDR3 loop: CSNTRGPTDTQYF. The CDR3 DNA is TGCAGCAACACCCGGGGGCCTACAGATACGCAGTATTTT.